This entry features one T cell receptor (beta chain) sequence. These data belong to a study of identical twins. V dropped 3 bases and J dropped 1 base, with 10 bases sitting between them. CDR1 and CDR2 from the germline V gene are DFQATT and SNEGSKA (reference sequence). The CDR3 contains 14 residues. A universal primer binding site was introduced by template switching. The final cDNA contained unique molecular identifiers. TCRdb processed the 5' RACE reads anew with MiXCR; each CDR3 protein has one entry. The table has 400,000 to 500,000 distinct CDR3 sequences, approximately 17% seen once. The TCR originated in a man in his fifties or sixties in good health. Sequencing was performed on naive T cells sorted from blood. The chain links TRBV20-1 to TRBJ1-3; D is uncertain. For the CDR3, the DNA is TGCAGTGCTAGTGCCCGGAGTTCTGGAAACACCATATATTTT. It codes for CSASARSSGNTIYF.